Listed below are T cell receptor beta chains from one sample, sequenced in a study of blood T cell repertoires in COVID-19. Only in-frame clones appear in the TCRdb table, and some are missing; sequencing was by immunoSEQ multiplex PCR. The sample yields under 300,000 clones, over 80% seen once. The sample comprised PBMCs or T cells enriched from blood (not recorded which). The source of these receptors is a woman aged 18-35 years who had recovered from COVID-19. CDR3s include the opening cysteine and the closing phenylalanine or tryptophan. Fields, in order: J gene, V gene, clone size, CDR3 protein. Clone size is given for some rows only: seen once, a few or many times, or a class if the clone is expanded.

>TRBJ1-5|TRBV29-1|-
CSVGNPGLEGQPQHF
>TRBJ2-3|TRBV5-1|-
CASSRGGVTDTQYF
>TRBJ1-2|TRBV15|few
CATSRDGGYTF
>TRBJ1-2|TRBV5-4|-
CASTLTGVYGYTF
>TRBJ2-7|TRBV28|-
CASSLWREPLEQYF
>TRBJ1-1|TRBV18|-
CASSPGVGTEAFF
>TRBJ2-5|TRBV18|-
CASSPPRDRGRGETQYF
>TRBJ2-1|TRBV24-1|-
CATSDSRQGYNEQFF
>TRBJ2-2|TRBV28|few
CASSFKNTGELFF
>TRBJ1-5|TRBV28|-
CASGGSGGNQPQHF
>TRBJ2-1|TRBV27|-
CASSPGTSGNYNEQFF
>TRBJ1-2|TRBV10-1|-
CASSEFRQNYGYTF
>TRBJ1-2|TRBV7-3|-
CASSPGDRDGYTF
>TRBJ2-3|TRBV4-1|-
CASSQGVLAGASDTQYF
>TRBJ2-3|TRBV7-2|-
CASSSQTSGLTDTQYF
>TRBJ2-7|TRBV28|-
CASSVQGYEQYF
>TRBJ1-2|TRBV10-3|few
CAISEGTAYGYTF
>TRBJ1-1|TRBV6-5|-
CAAGQGAWAFF
>TRBJ2-7|TRBV27|once
CASSSSPTGPEQYF
>TRBJ1-2|TRBV12-3/TRBV12-4|-
CASRRTGGDGYTF
>TRBJ1-1|TRBV19|-
CASRRNPLNTEAFF
>TRBJ1-4|TRBV28|-
CASSLYRGLGEKLFF
>TRBJ1-1|TRBV10-3|-
CAITSGMDTEAFF